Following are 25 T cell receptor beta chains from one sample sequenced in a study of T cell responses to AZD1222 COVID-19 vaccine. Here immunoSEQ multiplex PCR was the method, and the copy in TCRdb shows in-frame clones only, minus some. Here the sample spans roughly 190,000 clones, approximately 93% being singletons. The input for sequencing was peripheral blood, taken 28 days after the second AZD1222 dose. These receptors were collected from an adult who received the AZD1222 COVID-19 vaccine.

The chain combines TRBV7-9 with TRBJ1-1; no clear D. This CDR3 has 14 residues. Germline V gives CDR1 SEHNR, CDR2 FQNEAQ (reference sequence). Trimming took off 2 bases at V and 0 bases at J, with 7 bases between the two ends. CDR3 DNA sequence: TGTGCCAGCAGCTTAAACACCATGAACACTGAAGCTTTCTTT. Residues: CASSLNTMNTEAFF. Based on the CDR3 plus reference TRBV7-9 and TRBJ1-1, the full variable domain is DTGVSQNPRHKITKRGQNVTFRCDPISEHNRLYWYRQTLGQGPEFLTYFQNEAQLEKSRLLSDRFSAERPKGSFSTLEIQRTEQGDSAMYLCASSLNTMNTEAFFGQGTRLTVV.

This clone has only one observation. CDR3 DNA sequence: TGTGCCAGCAGCGTCGGGGCCTCATCTAGCACAGATACGCAGTATTTT. It yields the protein CASSVGASSSTDTQYF. V usage is TRBV9 and J usage is TRBJ2-3; possibly TRBD1 or TRBD2 for D (5 bases each). Trimming took off 2 bases at V and 0 bases at J, with 13 bases between the two ends. The CDR3 spans 16 residues. Germline V CDR1 and CDR2: SGDLS, YYNGEE. The whole variable domain, filled in from reference TRBV9 and TRBJ2-3, reads DSGVTQTPKHLITATGQRVTLRCSPRSGDLSVYWYQQSLDQGLQFLIQYYNGEERAKGNILERFSAQQFPDLHSELNLSSLELGDSALYFCASSVGASSSTDTQYFGPGTRLTVL.

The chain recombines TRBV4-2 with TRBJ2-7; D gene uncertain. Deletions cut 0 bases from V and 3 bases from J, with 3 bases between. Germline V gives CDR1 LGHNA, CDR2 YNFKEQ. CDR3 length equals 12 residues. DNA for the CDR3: TGTGCCAGCAGCCAAGATAACTACGAGCAGTACTTC. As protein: CASSQDNYEQYF.

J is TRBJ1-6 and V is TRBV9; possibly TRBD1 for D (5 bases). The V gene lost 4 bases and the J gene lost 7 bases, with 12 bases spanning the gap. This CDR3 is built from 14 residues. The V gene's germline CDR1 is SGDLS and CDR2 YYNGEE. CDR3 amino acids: CASSPTPGNSPLHF. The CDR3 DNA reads TGTGCCAGCAGCCCAACGCCAGGGAATTCACCCCTCCACTTT.

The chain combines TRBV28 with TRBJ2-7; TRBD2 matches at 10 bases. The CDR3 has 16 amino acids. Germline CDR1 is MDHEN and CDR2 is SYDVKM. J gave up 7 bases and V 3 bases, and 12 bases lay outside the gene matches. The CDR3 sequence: CASSFRVASGSVEQYF. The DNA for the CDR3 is TGTGCCAGCAGTTTCCGGGTGGCTAGCGGGAGTGTAGAGCAGTACTTC.

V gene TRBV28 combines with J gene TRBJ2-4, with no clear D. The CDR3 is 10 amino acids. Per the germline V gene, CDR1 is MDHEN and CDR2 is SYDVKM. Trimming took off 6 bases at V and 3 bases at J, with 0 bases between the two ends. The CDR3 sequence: CASSKNIQYF. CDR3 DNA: TGTGCCAGCAGCAAAAACATTCAGTACTTC.

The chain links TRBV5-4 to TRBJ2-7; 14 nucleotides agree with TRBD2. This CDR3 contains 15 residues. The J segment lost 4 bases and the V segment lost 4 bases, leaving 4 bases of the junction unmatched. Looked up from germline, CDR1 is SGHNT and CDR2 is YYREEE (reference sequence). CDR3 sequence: CASSPGLAGGYEQYF. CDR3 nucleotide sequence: TGTGCCAGCAGCCCTGGACTAGCGGGAGGTTACGAGCAGTACTTC. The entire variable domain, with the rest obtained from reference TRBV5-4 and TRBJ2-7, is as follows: ETGVTQSPTHLIKTRGQQVTLRCSSQSGHNTVSWYQQALGQGPQFIFQYYREEENGRGNFPPRFSGLQFPNYSSELNVNALELDDSALYLCASSPGLAGGYEQYFGPGTRLTVT.

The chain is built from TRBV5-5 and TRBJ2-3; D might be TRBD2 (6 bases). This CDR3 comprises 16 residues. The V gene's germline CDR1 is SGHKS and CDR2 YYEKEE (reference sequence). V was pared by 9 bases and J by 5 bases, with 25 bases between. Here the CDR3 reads CATQSNRDFLRDTQYF. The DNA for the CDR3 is TGTGCCACCCAGTCTAACCGGGACTTTCTCCGAGATACGCAGTATTTT.

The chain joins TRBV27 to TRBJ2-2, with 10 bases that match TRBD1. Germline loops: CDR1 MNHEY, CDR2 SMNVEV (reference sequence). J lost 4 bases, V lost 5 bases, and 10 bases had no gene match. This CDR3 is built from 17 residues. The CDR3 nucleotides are TGTGCCAGCAGTACCTTAACCGGGACAGGGGCCACCGGGGAGCTGTTTTTT. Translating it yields CASSTLTGTGATGELFF.

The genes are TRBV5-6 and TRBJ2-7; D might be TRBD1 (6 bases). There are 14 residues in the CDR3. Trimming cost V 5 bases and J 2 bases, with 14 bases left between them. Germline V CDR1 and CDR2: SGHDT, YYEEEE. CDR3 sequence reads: CASRGEGVPYEQYF. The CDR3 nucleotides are TGTGCCAGCAGGGGTGAGGGGGTCCCCTACGAGCAGTACTTC.

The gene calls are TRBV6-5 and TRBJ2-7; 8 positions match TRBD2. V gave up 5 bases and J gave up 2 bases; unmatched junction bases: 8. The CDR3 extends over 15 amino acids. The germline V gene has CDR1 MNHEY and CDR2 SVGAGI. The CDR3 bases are TGTGCCAGCAGTCCCCCGGCGGGAGGACCCTACGAGCAGTACTTC. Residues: CASSPPAGGPYEQYF.

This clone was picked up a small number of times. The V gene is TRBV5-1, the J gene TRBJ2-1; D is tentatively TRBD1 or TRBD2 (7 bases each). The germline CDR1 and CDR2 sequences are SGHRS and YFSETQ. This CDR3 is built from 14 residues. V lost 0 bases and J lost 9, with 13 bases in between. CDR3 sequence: CASSLGRGEGEQFF. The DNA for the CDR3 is TGCGCCAGCAGCTTGGGCAGGGGGGAGGGTGAGCAGTTCTTC.

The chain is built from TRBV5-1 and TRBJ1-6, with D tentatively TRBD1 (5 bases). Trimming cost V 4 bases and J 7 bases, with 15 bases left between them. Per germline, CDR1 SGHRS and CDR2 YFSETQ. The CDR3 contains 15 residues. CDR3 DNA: TGCGCCAGCAGCGTTTCCGGGACGGGAAATTCACCCCTCCACTTT. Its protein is CASSVSGTGNSPLHF.

The CDR3 bases are TGCGCCAGCAGCCAAGAACAGGGGTTCAATGAAAAACTGTTTTTT. Protein: CASSQEQGFNEKLFF. This chain uses TRBV4-1 with TRBJ1-4, with 7 bases fitting TRBD1. The V and J ends lost 0 bases and 5 bases, in that order; junction bases with no gene match: 3. CDR3 length equals 15 residues. Germline-derived CDR1 and CDR2 are MGHRA and YSYEKL.

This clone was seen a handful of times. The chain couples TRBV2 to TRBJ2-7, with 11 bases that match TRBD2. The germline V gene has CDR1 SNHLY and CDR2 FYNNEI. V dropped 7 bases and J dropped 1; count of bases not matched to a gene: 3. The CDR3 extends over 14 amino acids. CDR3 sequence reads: CASKGLAESYEQYF. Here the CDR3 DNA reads TGTGCCAGCAAGGGACTAGCGGAGTCCTACGAGCAGTACTTC.

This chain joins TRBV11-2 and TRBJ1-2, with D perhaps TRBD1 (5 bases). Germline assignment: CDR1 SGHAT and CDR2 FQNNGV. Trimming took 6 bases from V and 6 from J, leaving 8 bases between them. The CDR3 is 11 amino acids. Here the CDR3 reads CASREGDGYTF. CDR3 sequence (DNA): TGTGCCAGCAGAGAAGGGGATGGCTACACCTTC.

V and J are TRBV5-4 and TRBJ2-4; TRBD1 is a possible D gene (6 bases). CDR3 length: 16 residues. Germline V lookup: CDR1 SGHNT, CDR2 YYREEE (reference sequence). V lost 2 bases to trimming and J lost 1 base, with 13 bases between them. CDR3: CASSFEAQGAKNIQYF. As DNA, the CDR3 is TGTGCCAGCAGCTTTGAGGCGCAGGGGGCCAAAAACATTCAGTACTTC.

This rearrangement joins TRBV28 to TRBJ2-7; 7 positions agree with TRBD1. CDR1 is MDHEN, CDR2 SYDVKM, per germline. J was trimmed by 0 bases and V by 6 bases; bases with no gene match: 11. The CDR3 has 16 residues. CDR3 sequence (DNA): TGTGCCAGCAGACCGGCCGGGACAGAATCCTCCTACGAGCAGTACTTC. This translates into CASRPAGTESSYEQYF. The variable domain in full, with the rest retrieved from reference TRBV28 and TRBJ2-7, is DVKVTQSSRYLVKRTGEKVFLECVQDMDHENMFWYRQDPGLGLRLIYFSYDVKMKEKGDIPEGYSVSREKKERFSLILESASTNQTSMYLCASRPAGTESSYEQYFGPGTRLTVT.

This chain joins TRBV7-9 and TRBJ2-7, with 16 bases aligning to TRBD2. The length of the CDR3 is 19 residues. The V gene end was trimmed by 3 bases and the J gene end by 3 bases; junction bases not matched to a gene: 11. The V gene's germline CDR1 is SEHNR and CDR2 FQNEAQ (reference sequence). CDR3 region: CASSFDPGTSGRGGYEQYF. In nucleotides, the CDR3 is TGTGCCAGCAGCTTCGACCCCGGGACTAGCGGGAGGGGAGGCTACGAGCAGTACTTC.

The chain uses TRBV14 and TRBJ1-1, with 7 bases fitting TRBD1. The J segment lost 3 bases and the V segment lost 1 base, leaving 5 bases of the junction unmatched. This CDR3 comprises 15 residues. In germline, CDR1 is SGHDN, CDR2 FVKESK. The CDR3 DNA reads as TGTGCCAGCAGCCAAGTGGGCACAGGGGACACTGAAGCTTTCTTT. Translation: CASSQVGTGDTEAFF.

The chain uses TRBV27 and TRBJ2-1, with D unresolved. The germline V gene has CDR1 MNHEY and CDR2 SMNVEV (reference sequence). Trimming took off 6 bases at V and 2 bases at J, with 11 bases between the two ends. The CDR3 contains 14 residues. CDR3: CASSHHQAYNEQFF. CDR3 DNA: TGTGCCAGCAGCCACCATCAGGCCTACAATGAGCAGTTCTTC.

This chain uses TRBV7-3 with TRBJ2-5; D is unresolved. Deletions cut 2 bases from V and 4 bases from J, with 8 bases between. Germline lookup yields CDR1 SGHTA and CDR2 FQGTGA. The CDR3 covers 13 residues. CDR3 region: CASSLGSGETQYF. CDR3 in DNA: TGTGCCAGCAGCTTAGGGTCAGGAGAGACCCAGTACTTC.

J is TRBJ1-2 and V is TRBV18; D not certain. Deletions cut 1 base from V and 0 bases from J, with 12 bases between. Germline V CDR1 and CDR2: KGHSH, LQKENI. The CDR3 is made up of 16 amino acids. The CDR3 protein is CASSPRAPATNYGYTF. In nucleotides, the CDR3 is TGTGCCAGCTCACCACGGGCGCCAGCTACTAACTATGGCTACACCTTC.

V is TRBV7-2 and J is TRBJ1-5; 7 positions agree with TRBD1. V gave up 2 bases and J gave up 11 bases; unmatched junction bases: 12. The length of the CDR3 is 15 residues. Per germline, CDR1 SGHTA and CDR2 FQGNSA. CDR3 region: CASSLRQGLDGTQHF. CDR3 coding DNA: TGTGCCAGCAGCTTAAGACAGGGCCTCGACGGGACCCAGCATTTT. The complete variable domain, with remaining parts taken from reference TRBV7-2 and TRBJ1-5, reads GAGVSQSPSNKVTEKGKDVELRCDPISGHTALYWYRQSLGQGLEFLIYFQGNSAPDKSGLPSDRFSAERTGGSVSTLTIQRTQQEDSAVYLCASSLRQGLDGTQHFGDGTRLSIL.

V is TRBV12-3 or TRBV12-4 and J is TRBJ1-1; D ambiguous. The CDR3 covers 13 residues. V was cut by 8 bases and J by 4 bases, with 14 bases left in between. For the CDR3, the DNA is TGTGCCAGCGGAACGGGCCGCGGCACTGAAGCTTTCTTT. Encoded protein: CASGTGRGTEAFF.